Below, one T cell receptor (beta chain) is given with its context. Original processing methods: From reference gene primer amplification, estimates of nucleated cell counts were derived. Sequencing used immunoSEQ multiplex PCR; TCRdb keeps in-frame clones, though not all of them. The D gene and trimming were derived from the DNA, and the V and J assignments and clone size from that table. The top ten clones hold about 1.6% of a sample with approximately 300,000 clones, 86% of them seen once. V lost 4 bases and J lost 5; bases outside the gene matches: 8. The CDR3 totals 15 residues. CDR1 and CDR2 from the germline V gene are LNHNV and YYDKDF (reference sequence). This entry is derived from a study of blood T cell repertoires in COVID-19. In the study overall: The study drew acute and convalescent COVID-19 samples from the United States, Italy and Spain. From T cells, B-cell-depleted T cells, or PBMCs came the material, which was cDNA or gDNA.

The TCR was taken from a woman between 45 and 65 years old with acute or convalescent COVID-19. Source material: peripheral blood. V and J are TRBV15 and TRBJ2-5; 9 bases are shared with TRBD2. DNA for the CDR3: TGTGCCACCAGCAAAGTAGCGGGAGCCGAGGAGACCCAGTACTTC. Translating gives CATSKVAGAEETQYF. Together with reference TRBV15 and TRBJ2-5, the CDR3 gives the full variable domain: DAMVIQNPRYQVTQFGKPVTLSCSQTLNHNVMYWYQQKSSQAPKLLFHYYDKDFNNEADTPDNFQSRRPNTSFCFLDIRSPGLGDTAMYLCATSKVAGAEETQYFGPGTRLLVL.